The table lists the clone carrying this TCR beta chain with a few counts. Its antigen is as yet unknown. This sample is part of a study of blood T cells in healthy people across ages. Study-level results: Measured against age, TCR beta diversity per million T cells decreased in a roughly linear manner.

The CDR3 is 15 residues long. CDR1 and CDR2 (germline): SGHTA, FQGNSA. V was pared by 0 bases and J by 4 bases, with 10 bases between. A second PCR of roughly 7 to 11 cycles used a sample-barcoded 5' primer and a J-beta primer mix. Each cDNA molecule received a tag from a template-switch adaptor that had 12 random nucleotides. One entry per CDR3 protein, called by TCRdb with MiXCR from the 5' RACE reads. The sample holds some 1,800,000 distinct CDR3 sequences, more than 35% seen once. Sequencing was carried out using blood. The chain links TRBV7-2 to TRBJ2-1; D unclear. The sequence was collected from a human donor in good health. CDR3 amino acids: CASSLAGSPYNEQFF. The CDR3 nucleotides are TGTGCCAGCAGCTTAGCGGGGTCGCCATACAATGAGCAGTTCTTC.